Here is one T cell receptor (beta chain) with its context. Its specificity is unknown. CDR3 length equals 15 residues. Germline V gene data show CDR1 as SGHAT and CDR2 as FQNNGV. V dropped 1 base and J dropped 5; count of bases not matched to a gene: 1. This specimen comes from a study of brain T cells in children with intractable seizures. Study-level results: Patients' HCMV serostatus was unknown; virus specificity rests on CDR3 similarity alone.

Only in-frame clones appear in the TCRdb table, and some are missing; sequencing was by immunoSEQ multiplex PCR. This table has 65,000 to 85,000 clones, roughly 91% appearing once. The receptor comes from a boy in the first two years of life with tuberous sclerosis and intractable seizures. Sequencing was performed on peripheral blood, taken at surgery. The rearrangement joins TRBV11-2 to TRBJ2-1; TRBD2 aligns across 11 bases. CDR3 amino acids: CASSLVAGGHNEQFF. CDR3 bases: TGTGCCAGCAGCTTAGTAGCGGGGGGGCACAATGAGCAGTTCTTC.